The entry below describes one T cell receptor (beta chain). Clones were read by immunoSEQ multiplex PCR, and TCRdb kept only the in-frame ones, dropping some. The sample includes under 65,000 clones, 85% to 95% of them seen just once. The CDR3 is 16 residues long. Germline lookup yields CDR1 SGDLS and CDR2 YYNGEE. V lost 0 bases, J lost 7 bases, and 16 bases lay in between. The data stem from a study of cytomegalovirus exposure and HLA in healthy donors. The sample was PBMCs. The sequence came from a woman aged 18-29 years in good health and CMV-seropositive. The chain joins TRBV9 to TRBJ1-4; a weak D match, TRBD1 (5 bases). The CDR3 nucleotides read TGTGCCAGCAGCGTAGAGGGGTCTGGAGCGGGTGAAAAACTGTTTTTT. Its translation is CASSVEGSGAGEKLFF.